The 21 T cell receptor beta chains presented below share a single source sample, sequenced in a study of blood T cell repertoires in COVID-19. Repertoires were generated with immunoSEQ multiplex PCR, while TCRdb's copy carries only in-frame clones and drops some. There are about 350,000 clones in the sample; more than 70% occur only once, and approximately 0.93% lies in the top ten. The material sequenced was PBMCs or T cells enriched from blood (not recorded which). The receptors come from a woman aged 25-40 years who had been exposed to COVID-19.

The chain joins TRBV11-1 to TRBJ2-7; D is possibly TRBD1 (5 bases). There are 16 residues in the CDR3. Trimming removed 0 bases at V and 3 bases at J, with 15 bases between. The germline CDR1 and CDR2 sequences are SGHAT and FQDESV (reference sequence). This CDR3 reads CASSLASQGPGYEQYF. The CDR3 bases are TGTGCCAGCAGCTTAGCGAGCCAGGGCCCCGGCTACGAGCAGTACTTC.

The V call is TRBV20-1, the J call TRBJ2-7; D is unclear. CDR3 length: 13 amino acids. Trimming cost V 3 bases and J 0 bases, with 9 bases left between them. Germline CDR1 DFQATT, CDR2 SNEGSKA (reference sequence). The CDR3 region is CSASESFSYEQYF. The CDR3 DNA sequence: TGCAGTGCTAGTGAATCGTTCTCCTACGAGCAGTACTTC.

The CDR3 spells CATQLAGESEETQYF. The CDR3 region has the DNA TGCGCCACCCAACTTGCGGGGGAGAGTGAGGAGACCCAGTACTTC. V is TRBV5-1 and J is TRBJ2-5; TRBD2 agrees at 7 bases. V shed 9 bases and J 5 bases; nucleotides not matched to a gene: 16. In germline, CDR1 is SGHRS, CDR2 YFSETQ. This CDR3 is 15 amino acids long.

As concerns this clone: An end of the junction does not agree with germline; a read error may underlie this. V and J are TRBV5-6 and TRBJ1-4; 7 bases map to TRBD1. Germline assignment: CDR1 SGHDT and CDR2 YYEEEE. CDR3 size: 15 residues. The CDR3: CASSLGQGLFAKKIF. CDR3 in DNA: TGTGCCAGCAGCTTGGGACAGGGTTTGTTTGCGAAAAAGATTTTT.

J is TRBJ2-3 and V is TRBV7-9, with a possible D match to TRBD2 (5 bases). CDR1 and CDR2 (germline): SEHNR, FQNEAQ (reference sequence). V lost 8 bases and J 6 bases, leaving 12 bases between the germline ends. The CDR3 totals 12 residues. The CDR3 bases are TGTGCCAGCGGAGGTCTTGTGGATACGCAGTATTTT. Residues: CASGGLVDTQYF.

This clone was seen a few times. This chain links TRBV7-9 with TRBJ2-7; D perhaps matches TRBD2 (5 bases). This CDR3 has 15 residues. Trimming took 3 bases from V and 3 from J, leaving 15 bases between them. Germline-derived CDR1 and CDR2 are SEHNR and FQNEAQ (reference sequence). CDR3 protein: CASSFGNGMSYEQYF. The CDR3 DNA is TGTGCCAGCAGCTTCGGGAACGGGATGAGCTACGAGCAGTACTTC.

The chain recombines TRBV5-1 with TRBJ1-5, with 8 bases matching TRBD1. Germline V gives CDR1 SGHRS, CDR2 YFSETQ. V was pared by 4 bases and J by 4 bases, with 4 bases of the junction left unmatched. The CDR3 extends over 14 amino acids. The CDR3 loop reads CASSRTGGNQPQHF. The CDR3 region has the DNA TGCGCCAGCAGCAGAACAGGGGGTAATCAGCCCCAGCATTTT.

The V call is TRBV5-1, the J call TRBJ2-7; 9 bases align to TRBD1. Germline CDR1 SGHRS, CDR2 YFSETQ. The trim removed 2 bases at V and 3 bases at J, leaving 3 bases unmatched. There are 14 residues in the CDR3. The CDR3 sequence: CASSLPTGGYEQYF. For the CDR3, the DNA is TGCGCCAGCAGCTTACCGACAGGGGGCTACGAGCAGTACTTC.

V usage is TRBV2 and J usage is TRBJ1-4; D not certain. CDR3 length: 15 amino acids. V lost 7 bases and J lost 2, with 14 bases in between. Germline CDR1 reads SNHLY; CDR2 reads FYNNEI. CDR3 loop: CASMVSEGTNEKLFF. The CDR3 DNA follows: TGTGCCAGCATGGTCAGCGAAGGCACTAATGAAAAACTGTTTTTT.

CDR3 protein: CAWSPRSWGANEKLFF. CDR3 sequence (DNA): TGTGCCTGGAGTCCTCGATCGTGGGGGGCTAATGAAAAACTGTTTTTT. The chain couples TRBV30 to TRBJ1-4; perhaps TRBD1 as D (5 bases). Per germline, CDR1 GTSNPN and CDR2 SVGIG (reference sequence). This CDR3 is built from 16 residues. The germline V and J ends were trimmed by 2 bases and 3 bases, with 16 bases remaining between them.

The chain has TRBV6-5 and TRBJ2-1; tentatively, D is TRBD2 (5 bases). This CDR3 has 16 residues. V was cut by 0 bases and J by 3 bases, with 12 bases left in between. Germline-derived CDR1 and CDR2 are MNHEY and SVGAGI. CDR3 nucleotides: TGTGCCAGCAGTTACTCGACACTAGACAACTACAATGAGCAGTTCTTC. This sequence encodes CASSYSTLDNYNEQFF.

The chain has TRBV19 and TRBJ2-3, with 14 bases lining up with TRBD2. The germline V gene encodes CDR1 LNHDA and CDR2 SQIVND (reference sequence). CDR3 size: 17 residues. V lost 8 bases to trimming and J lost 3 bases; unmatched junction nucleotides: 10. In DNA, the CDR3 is TGTGCCAGTTCTCGAACGGGACTAGCGGGAGAGACAGATACGCAGTATTTT. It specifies CASSRTGLAGETDTQYF. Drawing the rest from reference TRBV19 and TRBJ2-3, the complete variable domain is DGGITQSPKYLFRKEGQNVTLSCEQNLNHDAMYWYRQDPGQGLRLIYYSQIVNDFQKGDIAEGYSVSREKKESFPLTVTSAQKNPTAFYLCASSRTGLAGETDTQYFGPGTRLTVL.

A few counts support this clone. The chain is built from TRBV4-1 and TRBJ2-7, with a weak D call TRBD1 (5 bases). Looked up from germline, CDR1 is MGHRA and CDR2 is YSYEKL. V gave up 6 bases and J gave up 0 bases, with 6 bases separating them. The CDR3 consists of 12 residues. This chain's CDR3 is CASRGDSYEQYF. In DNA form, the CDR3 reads TGCGCCAGCAGAGGGGACTCCTACGAGCAGTACTTC.

CDR3 region: CASSPLGTVYEQYF. The CDR3 bases are TGTGCCAGCTCACCGCTGGGGACAGTCTACGAGCAGTACTTC. The V and J genes are TRBV18 and TRBJ2-7; 7 nucleotides agree with TRBD1. This CDR3 has 14 amino acids. Germline CDR1 reads KGHSH; CDR2 reads LQKENI. V lost 3 bases to trimming and J lost 3 bases; unmatched junction nucleotides: 5.

The CDR3: CASRGRSGRALDGSYEQYF. Written as DNA, the CDR3 is TGTGCCAGCAGGGGACGTAGCGGGAGGGCCCTCGACGGGTCCTACGAGCAGTACTTC. The chain is built from TRBV2 and TRBJ2-7; 11 bases are shared with TRBD2. In germline, CDR1 is SNHLY, CDR2 FYNNEI. The CDR3 extends over 19 amino acids. Trimming at V came to 6 bases and at J to 1 base, leaving 17 bases not matched to a gene.

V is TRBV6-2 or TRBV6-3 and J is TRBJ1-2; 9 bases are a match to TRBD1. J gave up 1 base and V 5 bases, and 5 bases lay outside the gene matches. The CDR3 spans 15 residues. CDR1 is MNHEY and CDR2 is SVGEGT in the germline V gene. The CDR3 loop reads CASSQQGARNYGYTF. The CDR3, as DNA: TGTGCCAGCAGTCAACAGGGGGCCCGTAACTATGGCTACACCTTC.

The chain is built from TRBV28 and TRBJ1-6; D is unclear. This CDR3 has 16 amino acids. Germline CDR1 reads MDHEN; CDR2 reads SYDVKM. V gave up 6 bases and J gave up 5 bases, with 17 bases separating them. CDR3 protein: CASSLGRRKDNSPLHF. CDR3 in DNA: TGTGCCAGCAGCCTGGGCCGAAGGAAGGATAATTCACCCCTCCACTTT.

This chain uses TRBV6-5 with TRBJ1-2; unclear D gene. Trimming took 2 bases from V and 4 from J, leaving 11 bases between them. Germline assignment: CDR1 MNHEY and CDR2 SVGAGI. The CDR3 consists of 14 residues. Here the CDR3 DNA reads TGTGCCAGCAGTTACGGAGGGCACAGCTATGGCTACACCTTC. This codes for CASSYGGHSYGYTF.

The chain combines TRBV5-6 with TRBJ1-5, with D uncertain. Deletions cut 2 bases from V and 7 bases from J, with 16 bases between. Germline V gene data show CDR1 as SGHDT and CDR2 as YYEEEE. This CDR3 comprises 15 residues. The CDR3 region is CASSFFGEVDQPQHF. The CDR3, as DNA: TGTGCCAGCAGCTTCTTCGGGGAAGTTGACCAGCCCCAGCATTTT.

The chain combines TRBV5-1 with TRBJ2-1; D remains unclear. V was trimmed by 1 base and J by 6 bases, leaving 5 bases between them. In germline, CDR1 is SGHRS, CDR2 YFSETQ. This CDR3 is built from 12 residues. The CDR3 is CASSLRANEQFF. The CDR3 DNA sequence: TGCGCCAGCAGCTTGAGAGCCAATGAGCAGTTCTTC.

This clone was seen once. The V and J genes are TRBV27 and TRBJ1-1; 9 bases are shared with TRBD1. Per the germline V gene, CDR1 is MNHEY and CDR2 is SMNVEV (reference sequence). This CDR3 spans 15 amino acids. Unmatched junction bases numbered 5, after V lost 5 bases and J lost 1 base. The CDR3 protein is CASSGGTGRNTEAFF. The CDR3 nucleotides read TGTGCCAGCAGTGGAGGGACAGGGAGGAACACTGAAGCTTTCTTT.